Listed below are T cell receptor beta chains from one sample, sequenced in a study of blood T cell repertoires in COVID-19. Sequencing was performed with immunoSEQ multiplex PCR; in TCRdb, only in-frame clones are kept and a portion is missing. The table includes 450,000 or so clones, less than 95% detected once. Material for sequencing was PBMCs or T cells enriched from blood (not recorded which). These TCRs come from a man aged 18 to 35 who had recovered from COVID-19. Each CDR3 is given with its conserved first and last residue. Fields, in order: CDR3 length, J gene, D gene, V gene, CDR3 protein, CDR3 DNA. The D gene is left open where the match is weak.

14 | TRBJ1-4 | . | TRBV27 | CASSFVPRGEKLFF | TGTGCCAGCAGTTTTGTTCCCCGAGGTGAAAAACTGTTTTTT
14 | TRBJ1-6 | . | TRBV5-4 | CASSLCRGNSPLHF | TGTGCCAGCAGCTTATGTCGGGGGAATTCACCCCTCCACTTT
11 | TRBJ1-2 | . | TRBV29-1 | CSVAINYGYTF | TGCAGCGTAGCCATAAACTATGGCTACACCTTC
14 | TRBJ2-7 | . | TRBV7-2 | CASSLYPLSYEQYF | TGTGCCAGCAGCCTATACCCTTTATCCTACGAGCAGTACTTC
17 | TRBJ2-7 | TRBD2 | TRBV14 | CASSQERAGGPAYEQYF | TGTGCCAGCAGCCAAGAGAGAGCGGGAGGGCCAGCATACGAGCAGTACTTC
14 | TRBJ1-3 | . | TRBV11-2 | CASSLSGAGNTIYF | TGTGCCAGCAGCTTGTCCGGGGCTGGAAACACCATATATTTT
14 | TRBJ1-2 | TRBD1 | TRBV5-6 | CASSSRGQGYGYTF | TGTGCCAGCAGCTCCCGGGGACAGGGCTATGGCTACACCTTC
15 | TRBJ1-1 | . | TRBV3-1/TRBV3-2 | CASSQGQLANTEAFF | TGTGCCAGCAGCCAAGGACAGCTCGCGAACACTGAAGCTTTCTTT
12 | TRBJ2-2 | TRBD2 | TRBV12-3/TRBV12-4 | CATSLAGGELFF | TGTGCCACCTCGTTAGCGGGCGGGGAGCTGTTTTTT
13 | TRBJ2-7 | . | TRBV5-1 | CASSLGGTYEQYF | TGCGCCAGCAGCTTGGGCGGAACCTACGAGCAGTACTTC
14 | TRBJ2-3 | . | TRBV5-1 | CASSAARGTDTQYF | TGCGCCAGCAGCGCCGCCCGGGGCACAGATACGCAGTATTTT